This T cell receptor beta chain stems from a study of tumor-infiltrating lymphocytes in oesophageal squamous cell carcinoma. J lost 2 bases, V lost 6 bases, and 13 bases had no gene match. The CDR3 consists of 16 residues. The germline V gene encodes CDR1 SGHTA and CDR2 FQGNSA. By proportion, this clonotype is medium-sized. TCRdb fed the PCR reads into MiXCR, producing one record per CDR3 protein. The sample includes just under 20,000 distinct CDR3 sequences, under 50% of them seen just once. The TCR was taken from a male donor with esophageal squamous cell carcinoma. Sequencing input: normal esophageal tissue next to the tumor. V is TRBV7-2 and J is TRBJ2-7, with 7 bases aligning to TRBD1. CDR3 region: CASSQGAGTAPYEQYF. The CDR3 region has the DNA TGTGCCAGCAGTCAAGGCGCCGGGACAGCGCCCTACGAGCAGTACTTC.